These T cell receptor beta chains were read from a single sample in a study of EBV T-cell therapy then PD-1 blockade in nasopharyngeal carcinoma. Their recognized antigens are unknown. Libraries were prepared by immunoSEQ multiplex PCR; TCRdb keeps only in-frame clonotypes and omits some of them. This sample carries roughly 20,000 clones, 84% of them seen once, and the ten largest clones take around 29%. This specimen was CD8+ T cells from blood, taken at roughly day 35 from a patient whose treatment included autologous EBV-specific T cells and nivolumab. The receptors stem from a man aged 35-49 years with nasopharyngeal carcinoma. CDR3s include the opening cysteine and the closing phenylalanine or tryptophan. Fields, in order: clone size, J gene, V gene, D gene, CDR3 DNA, CDR3 protein. D genes are given only for firm matches. Some rows have no size entry. The others give once, few or many, or a class for an expanded clone.

abundance: .
j_gene: TRBJ2-7
v_gene: TRBV10-1
d_gene: .
CDR3nt: TGCGCCAGCAGTGTTCGGGACTCGAGCTCCTACGAGCAGTACTTC
CDR3aa: CASSVRDSSSYEQYF

abundance: .
j_gene: TRBJ1-1
v_gene: TRBV4-3
d_gene: .
CDR3nt: TGCGCCAGCAGCCGAATCAATATCCGAGCGAGCCTGAACACTGAAGCTTTCTTT
CDR3aa: CASSRINIRASLNTEAFF

abundance: few
j_gene: TRBJ1-1
v_gene: TRBV4-1
d_gene: TRBD1
CDR3nt: TGCGCCAGCAGCCTAGGTCAGGGGGTACGTGAAGCTTTCTTT
CDR3aa: CASSLGQGVREAFF

abundance: .
j_gene: TRBJ2-7
v_gene: TRBV20-1
d_gene: .
CDR3nt: TGCAGTGCTCGTGGACAGATCTGGGAGCAGTACTTC
CDR3aa: CSARGQIWEQYF

abundance: .
j_gene: TRBJ1-2
v_gene: TRBV12-3/TRBV12-4
d_gene: TRBD1
CDR3nt: TGTGCCAGCAGTTTCGGGACAGACTATGGCTACACCTTC
CDR3aa: CASSFGTDYGYTF

abundance: .
j_gene: TRBJ2-3
v_gene: TRBV7-6
d_gene: TRBD2
CDR3nt: TGTGCCAGCAGCCAAGGCGAGCGGGGGCGCACAGATACGCAGTATTTT
CDR3aa: CASSQGERGRTDTQYF

abundance: few
j_gene: TRBJ1-5
v_gene: TRBV20-1
d_gene: .
CDR3nt: TGCAGTGCTAGTACACAGGGTTATGGCAATCAGCCCCAGCATTTT
CDR3aa: CSASTQGYGNQPQHF

abundance: .
j_gene: TRBJ1-2
v_gene: TRBV5-5
d_gene: .
CDR3nt: TGTGCCAGCAGCAGACAGTCAGGCTACACCTTC
CDR3aa: CASSRQSGYTF

abundance: few
j_gene: TRBJ2-7
v_gene: TRBV4-3
d_gene: TRBD2
CDR3nt: TGCGCCAGCAGCCAAGAGACTAGCGGGGTATACGAGCAGTACTTC
CDR3aa: CASSQETSGVYEQYF

abundance: .
j_gene: TRBJ1-2
v_gene: TRBV24-1
d_gene: .
CDR3nt: TGTGCCACCAGTGACTTCATTGGTGGCTACACCTTC
CDR3aa: CATSDFIGGYTF

abundance: .
j_gene: TRBJ2-7
v_gene: TRBV9
d_gene: TRBD1
CDR3nt: TGTGCCAGCAGCACTTCGACAGGGGGGCACGAGCAGTACTTC
CDR3aa: CASSTSTGGHEQYF

abundance: .
j_gene: TRBJ2-2
v_gene: TRBV6-4
d_gene: TRBD1
CDR3nt: TGTGCCAGCAGTGACCAGGGGGACACCGGGGAGCTGTTTTTT
CDR3aa: CASSDQGDTGELFF

abundance: .
j_gene: TRBJ2-5
v_gene: TRBV5-6
d_gene: .
CDR3nt: TGTGCCAGCAGCGTTGACAACCAAGAGACCCAGTACTTC
CDR3aa: CASSVDNQETQYF

abundance: .
j_gene: TRBJ2-7
v_gene: TRBV15
d_gene: TRBD1
CDR3nt: TGTGCCACCAGCACTGGGACAGGGGCCTACGAGCAGTACTTC
CDR3aa: CATSTGTGAYEQYF

abundance: once
j_gene: TRBJ2-3
v_gene: TRBV4-2
d_gene: .
CDR3nt: TGTGCCAGCAGCCTGGCCGGGACTTTCACAGATACGCAGTATTTT
CDR3aa: CASSLAGTFTDTQYF

abundance: .
j_gene: TRBJ2-7
v_gene: TRBV20-1
d_gene: .
CDR3nt: TGCAGTGCTAGTCCCACCGCGCCCCAGGGGGAGCAGTACTTC
CDR3aa: CSASPTAPQGEQYF

abundance: .
j_gene: TRBJ2-7
v_gene: TRBV7-9
d_gene: .
CDR3nt: TGTGCCAGCAGCTCCCCGTACGAGCAGTACTTC
CDR3aa: CASSSPYEQYF

abundance: .
j_gene: TRBJ2-3
v_gene: TRBV13
d_gene: .
CDR3nt: TGTGCCAGCAGCTCCGGTTATACTAGCACAGATACGCAGTATTTT
CDR3aa: CASSSGYTSTDTQYF

abundance: medium-sized
j_gene: TRBJ1-1
v_gene: TRBV27
d_gene: .
CDR3nt: TGTGCCAGCAGTCTCGGGCCAGCCTGGAACACTGAAGCTTTCTTT
CDR3aa: CASSLGPAWNTEAFF

abundance: .
j_gene: TRBJ2-1
v_gene: TRBV9
d_gene: .
CDR3nt: TGTGCCAGCAGCGAGGCGGACAGCTCGGGCTATGAGCAGTTCTTC
CDR3aa: CASSEADSSGYEQFF

abundance: .
j_gene: TRBJ2-7
v_gene: TRBV15
d_gene: .
CDR3nt: TGTGCCACCAGCAGAGCCCGGGGAGCGGGCTACGAGCAGTACTTC
CDR3aa: CATSRARGAGYEQYF

abundance: .
j_gene: TRBJ2-5
v_gene: TRBV24-1
d_gene: .
CDR3nt: TGTGCCACCAGTAGGGGGGGCCGAGCAGAGACCCAGTACTTC
CDR3aa: CATSRGGRAETQYF

abundance: once
j_gene: TRBJ2-3
v_gene: TRBV5-4
d_gene: .
CDR3nt: TGTGCCAGCAGCACCGACGGTAGCACAGATACGCAGTATTTT
CDR3aa: CASSTDGSTDTQYF